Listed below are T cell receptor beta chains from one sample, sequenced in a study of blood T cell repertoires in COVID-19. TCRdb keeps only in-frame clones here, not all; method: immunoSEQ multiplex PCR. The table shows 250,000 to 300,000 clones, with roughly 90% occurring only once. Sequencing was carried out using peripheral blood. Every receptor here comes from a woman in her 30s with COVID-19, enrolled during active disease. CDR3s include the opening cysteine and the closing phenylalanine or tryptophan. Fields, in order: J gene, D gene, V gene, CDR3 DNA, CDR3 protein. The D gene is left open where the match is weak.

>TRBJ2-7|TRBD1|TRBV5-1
TGCGCCAGCAGCGCCGGGACAGGTTACGTCGAGCAGTACTTC
CASSAGTGYVEQYF
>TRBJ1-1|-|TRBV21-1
TGTGCCAGCATCGAAGGGGGTGACACTGAAGCTTTCTTT
CASIEGGDTEAFF
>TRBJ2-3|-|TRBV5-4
TGTGCCAGCGCCTCGAGCGATGATACGCAGTATTTT
CASASSDDTQYF
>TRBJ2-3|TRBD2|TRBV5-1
TGCGCCAGCAGCTTGGGGCCGAATAGCGGGAGCTTCACAGATACGCAGTATTTT
CASSLGPNSGSFTDTQYF
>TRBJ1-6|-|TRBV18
TGTGCCAGCTCACCCTTTCGACAGGTTGATTCACCCCTCCACTTT
CASSPFRQVDSPLHF
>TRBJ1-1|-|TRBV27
TGTGCCAGCAGTACCCAGGGGAGGGACACTGAAGCTTTCTTT
CASSTQGRDTEAFF
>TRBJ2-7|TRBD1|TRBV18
TGTGCCAGCTCCCCAGGGACAGGGGTATCCCACGAGCAGTACTTC
CASSPGTGVSHEQYF
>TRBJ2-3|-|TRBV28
TGTGCCAGCAGTTTGAGGGATACGCAGTATTTT
CASSLRDTQYF
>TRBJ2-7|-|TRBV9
TGTGCCAGCAGCGCGCGAAGCCTTATTATTGGGCCAGGCGAGCAGTACTTC
CASSARSLIIGPGEQYF
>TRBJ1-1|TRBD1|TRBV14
TGTGCCAGCAGCCCCACAGGGGTCACTGAAGCTTTCTTT
CASSPTGVTEAFF
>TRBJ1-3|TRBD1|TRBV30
TGTGCCTGGAGGGACAGGAACTCTGGAAACACCATATATTTT
CAWRDRNSGNTIYF
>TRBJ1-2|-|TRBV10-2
TGCGCCAGCAGTGAGTCGGGCCCGAACTATGGCTACACCTTC
CASSESGPNYGYTF
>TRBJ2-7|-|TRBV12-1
TGTGCCAGCAGCTCCAGGGGGGCAGCGACTAGCGGGAGCTACGAGCAGTACTTC
CASSSRGAATSGSYEQYF
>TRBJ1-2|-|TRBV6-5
TGTGCCAGCACCGCGGACAGACATGGCTACACCTTC
CASTADRHGYTF
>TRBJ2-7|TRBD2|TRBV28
TGTGCCAGCACCTGGTTAGCGGGAGCGAACATCTACGAGCAGTACTTC
CASTWLAGANIYEQYF
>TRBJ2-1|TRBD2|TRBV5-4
TGTGCCAGCAGCTCCCCGGGGCGGGAGGGCTACAATGAGCAGTTCTTC
CASSSPGREGYNEQFF
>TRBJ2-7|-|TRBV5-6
TGTGCCAGCAGCTTCGGCGGCAGCGTCTACGAGCAGTACTTC
CASSFGGSVYEQYF
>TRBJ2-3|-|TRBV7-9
TGTGCCAGCAGCCAGGGCCGGGACATTAGCACAGATACGCAGTATTTT
CASSQGRDISTDTQYF
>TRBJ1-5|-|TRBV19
TGTGCCAGTAGTATCCGGACAGAAAATCAGCCCCAGCATTTT
CASSIRTENQPQHF
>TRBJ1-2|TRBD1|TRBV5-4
TGTGCCAGCAGACAGGGGGTTCGGAGCTATGGCTACACCTTC
CASRQGVRSYGYTF
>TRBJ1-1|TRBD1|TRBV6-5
TGTGCCAGCAGAAGACAGGGTCAGGACACTGAAGCTTTCTTT
CASRRQGQDTEAFF
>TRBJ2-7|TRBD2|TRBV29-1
TGCAGCGTTCAACCAAGACTAGCGGGAGAGGGAGAGCAGTACTTC
CSVQPRLAGEGEQYF